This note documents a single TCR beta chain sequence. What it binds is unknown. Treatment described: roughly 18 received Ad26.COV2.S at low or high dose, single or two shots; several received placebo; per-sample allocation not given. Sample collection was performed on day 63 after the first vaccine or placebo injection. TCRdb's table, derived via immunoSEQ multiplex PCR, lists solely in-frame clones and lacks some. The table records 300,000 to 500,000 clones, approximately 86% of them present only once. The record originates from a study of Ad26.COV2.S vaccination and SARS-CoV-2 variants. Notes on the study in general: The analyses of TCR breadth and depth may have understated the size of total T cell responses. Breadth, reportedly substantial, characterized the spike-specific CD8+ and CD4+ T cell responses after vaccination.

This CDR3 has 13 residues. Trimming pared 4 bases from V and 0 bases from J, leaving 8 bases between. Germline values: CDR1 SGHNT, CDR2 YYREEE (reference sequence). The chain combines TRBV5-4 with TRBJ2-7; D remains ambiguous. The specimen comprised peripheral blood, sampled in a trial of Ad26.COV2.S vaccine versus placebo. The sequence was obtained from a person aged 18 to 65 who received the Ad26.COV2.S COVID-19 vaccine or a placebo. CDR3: CASSPRSSYEQYF. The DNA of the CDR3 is TGTGCCAGCAGCCCCAGGAGCTCCTACGAGCAGTACTTC.